This TCR beta chain was recorded in a study of cytomegalovirus exposure and HLA in healthy donors. Findings and limits, study-wide: There were approximately 150 TCR beta chains listed as cytomegalovirus-associated. For cytomegalovirus status, the classifier reportedly gave diagnoses with high specificity and sensitivity.

A word on this clone: Its specificity is unknown.

Repertoires were generated with immunoSEQ multiplex PCR, while TCRdb's copy carries only in-frame clones and drops some. This repertoire shows tens of thousands of clones, 94% found once; its top ten account for less than 2.5%. Sequenced sample: PBMCs. The receptor was isolated from a woman between 18 and 29 years old in good health and CMV-seronegative.

The CDR3 sequence is CASSSRVAGNTIYF. DNA for the CDR3: TGTGCCAGCAGCTCCAGGGTGGCTGGAAACACCATATATTTT. This sequence joins TRBV5-4 and TRBJ1-3, with a tentative D call TRBD1 (5 bases). Germline V gene data show CDR1 as SGHNT and CDR2 as YYREEE (reference sequence). The CDR3 totals 14 residues. The V gene lost 3 bases and the J gene lost 2 bases, with 9 bases spanning the gap.